The 25 T cell receptor beta chains presented below share a single source sample, sequenced in a study of cytomegalovirus exposure and HLA in healthy donors. Primers: 60 Vbeta forward and 13 Jbeta reverse. Assay used: immunoSEQ multiplex PCR; TCRdb lists only in-frame clones, some missing. The sample consists of 100,000 to 150,000 clones, around 80% of them appearing once. The specimen sequenced was PBMCs. These receptor sequences come from a woman aged 30 to 39 in good health and CMV-seronegative.

The chain is built from TRBV18 and TRBJ1-1, with D possibly matching TRBD1 (5 bases). Trimming shortened V by 2 bases and J by 3 bases, and 22 bases separated the two germline ends. Germline-derived CDR1 and CDR2 are KGHSH and LQKENI. The CDR3 consists of 18 residues. For the CDR3, the DNA is TGTGCCAGCTCACCATCTGGGCAGCCCACTCAAGGGGACACTGAAGCTTTCTTT. Encoded protein: CASSPSGQPTQGDTEAFF.

The chain recombines TRBV5-1 with TRBJ2-1; TRBD1 matches at 10 bases. V dropped 2 bases and J dropped 6; count of bases not matched to a gene: 5. CDR1 and CDR2 from the germline V gene are SGHRS and YFSETQ. CDR3 length equals 15 residues. The CDR3 here is CASSLGTGVFNEQFF. The CDR3 nucleotides read TGCGCCAGCAGCTTAGGGACAGGGGTGTTCAATGAGCAGTTCTTC.

This chain links TRBV5-1 with TRBJ1-2; 9 bases fit TRBD1. V lost 7 bases, J lost 6 bases, and 7 bases stayed unmatched. The CDR3 is 13 amino acids. The germline V gene encodes CDR1 SGHRS and CDR2 YFSETQ. DNA for the CDR3: TGCGCCAGCCGTCAACAGGGGGCAGATGGCTACACCTTC. Translation: CASRQQGADGYTF.

This chain uses TRBV4-1 with TRBJ2-7, with D possibly being TRBD1 (6 bases). Trimming took 2 bases from V and 4 from J, leaving 6 bases between them. The CDR3 contains 12 residues. Germline V CDR1 and CDR2: MGHRA, YSYEKL. The CDR3: CASSQTGYEQYF. CDR3 sequence (DNA): TGCGCCAGCAGCCAAACAGGGTACGAGCAGTACTTC.

The chain links TRBV15 to TRBJ2-5, with 14 bases that match TRBD2. Losses at the gene ends were 3 bases for V and 0 bases for J; bases not matched to a gene: 6. The V gene's germline CDR1 is LNHNV and CDR2 YYDKDF (reference sequence). The CDR3 is 18 residues long. The DNA of the CDR3 is TGTGCCACCAGCAGGGGACTAGCGGGAGATCCGTACCAAGAGACCCAGTACTTC. Protein product: CATSRGLAGDPYQETQYF.

V gene TRBV30 combines with J gene TRBJ2-3; no definite D call. Germline-derived CDR1 and CDR2 are GTSNPN and SVGIG (reference sequence). This CDR3 region has 12 residues. V lost 4 bases to trimming and J lost 3 bases, with 8 bases between them. As DNA, the CDR3 is TGTGCCTGGAACATCGTTACAGATACGCAGTATTTT. Translated, it gives CAWNIVTDTQYF.

This clone was detected only a few times. This chain links TRBV29-1 with TRBJ1-2, with TRBD1 matching 8 bases. This CDR3 is 13 amino acids long. CDR1 is SQVTM, CDR2 ANQGSEA, per germline. The CDR3 spells CRFRQGSGYGYTF. For the CDR3, the DNA is TGCAGGTTTCGACAGGGGTCGGGCTATGGCTACACCTTC.

This chain joins TRBV27 and TRBJ2-7; D is undetermined. CDR1 is MNHEY and CDR2 is SMNVEV in the germline V gene (reference sequence). V lost 2 bases and J lost 2, with 10 bases in between. This CDR3 region has 14 residues. The CDR3: CASSLIGPAYEQYF. CDR3 in DNA: TGTGCCAGCAGTTTAATTGGCCCAGCCTACGAGCAGTACTTC.

The chain employs TRBV6-5 and TRBJ2-1, with D unresolved. This CDR3 comprises 15 residues. Trimming shortened V by 2 bases and J by 1 base, and 9 bases separated the two germline ends. The germline gives CDR1 MNHEY, CDR2 SVGAGI. The CDR3 spells CASSYANPSYNEQFF. CDR3 DNA sequence: TGTGCCAGCAGTTACGCTAACCCATCCTACAATGAGCAGTTCTTC.

The chain has TRBV11-2 and TRBJ1-2; 10 bases are a match to TRBD1. The CDR3 is made up of 15 amino acids. Germline assignment: CDR1 SGHAT and CDR2 FQNNGV. V shed 5 bases, J shed 4 bases, and the junction held 7 bases outside the gene matches. CDR3 amino acids: CASSTRTGGTYGYTF. CDR3 nucleotide sequence: TGTGCCAGCAGCACCCGGACAGGGGGGACCTATGGCTACACCTTC.

The chain has TRBV11-1 and TRBJ2-7, with TRBD2 matching 13 bases. Germline CDR1 SGHAT, CDR2 FQDESV (reference sequence). This CDR3 contains 15 residues. The V segment lost 5 bases and the J segment 0 bases; nucleotides outside the gene matches: 1. The CDR3, as DNA: TGTGCCAGCAGCAGACTAGCGGGGGGCTCCTACGAGCAGTACTTC. It yields the protein CASSRLAGGSYEQYF.

This chain connects TRBV5-4 to TRBJ2-2, with 7 bases lining up with TRBD2. V gave up 4 bases and J gave up 6 bases; unmatched junction bases: 3. This CDR3 is 13 amino acids long. The V gene's germline CDR1 is SGHNT and CDR2 YYREEE (reference sequence). CDR3 coding DNA: TGTGCCAGCAGCCGGGGGGTCCCCGGGGAGCTGTTTTTT. Its translation: CASSRGVPGELFF.

V usage is TRBV7-8 and J usage is TRBJ2-3; TRBD2 aligns across 9 bases. This CDR3 is 16 amino acids long. The germline CDR1 and CDR2 sequences are SGHVS and FQNEAQ. V dropped 1 base and J dropped 3; count of bases not matched to a gene: 5. The CDR3 spells CASSLELAGPTDTQYF. The CDR3 nucleotides read TGTGCCAGCAGCTTAGAGCTAGCGGGACCGACAGATACGCAGTATTTT.

The chain is built from TRBV6-1 and TRBJ2-4; TRBD2 aligns across 9 bases. V was clipped by 4 bases and J by 1 base; unmatched bases: 5. The CDR3 totals 16 residues. Per the germline V gene, CDR1 is MNHNS and CDR2 is SASEGT. The CDR3 bases are TGTGCCAGCAGTGTTCTTAGCGGGGGTGCCAAAAACATTCAGTACTTC. Amino acids: CASSVLSGGAKNIQYF.

The J gene is TRBJ2-2, the V gene TRBV2, with 8 bases identical to TRBD1. The V gene end was trimmed by 6 bases and the J gene end by 4 bases; junction bases not matched to a gene: 7. This CDR3 is 15 amino acids long. Germline-derived CDR1 and CDR2 are SNHLY and FYNNEI. The CDR3: CASSPDRAVTGELFF. The DNA of the CDR3 is TGTGCCAGCAGCCCGGACAGGGCGGTCACCGGGGAGCTGTTTTTT.

V gene TRBV6-5 combines with J gene TRBJ2-1; possibly TRBD2 for D (5 bases). Trimming left V 0 bases short and J 6 bases short, with 15 bases between. CDR3 length: 16 residues. Germline loops: CDR1 MNHEY, CDR2 SVGAGI. CDR3 region: CASSYSGRGSLNEQFF. The DNA of the CDR3 is TGTGCCAGCAGTTACTCGGGCCGGGGATCCCTCAATGAGCAGTTCTTC.

The V call is TRBV19, the J call TRBJ1-5, with 9 bases that match TRBD1. This CDR3 comprises 13 residues. The germline CDR1 and CDR2 sequences are LNHDA and SQIVND (reference sequence). Trimming removed 9 bases from V and 7 bases from J; junction bases left unmatched: 7. CDR3 nucleotide sequence: TGTGCCAGAAAACAGGGGGCATGGCAGCCCCAGCATTTT. It is translated as CARKQGAWQPQHF.

This clone was detected a few times. The chain combines TRBV18 with TRBJ1-1, with a weak D call TRBD1 (6 bases). The CDR3 runs 15 residues. The germline CDR1 and CDR2 sequences are KGHSH and LQKENI. V was shortened by 3 bases and J by 5 bases, with 16 bases between the two germline ends. CDR3 loop: CASSPNGGLMTEAFF. CDR3 sequence (DNA): TGTGCCAGCTCACCCAACGGGGGGCTAATGACTGAAGCTTTCTTT.

The rearrangement joins TRBV19 to TRBJ2-7, with 7 bases lining up with TRBD1. CDR1 LNHDA and CDR2 SQIVND come from the germline V gene (reference sequence). The CDR3 spans 11 residues. Germline trimming cut 8 bases from V and 4 bases from J; bases unmatched to any gene: 2. CDR3 residues: CASWDRYEQYF. The DNA for the CDR3 is TGTGCCAGTTGGGACAGATACGAGCAGTACTTC.

The chain has TRBV5-1 and TRBJ2-3; possibly TRBD2 for D (5 bases). Trimming removed 4 bases from V and 1 base from J, with 10 bases in between. CDR3 length equals 14 residues. CDR1 is SGHRS, CDR2 YFSETQ, per germline. CDR3 DNA sequence: TGCGCCAGCAGCCCCTGGGGAGGCACAGATACGCAGTATTTT. This translates into CASSPWGGTDTQYF.

The V and J genes are TRBV5-1 and TRBJ2-7; 9 bases are shared with TRBD1. Unmatched junction bases numbered 1, after V lost 0 bases and J lost 0 bases. CDR1 and CDR2 (germline): SGHRS, YFSETQ. This CDR3 region has 15 residues. CDR3 in amino acids: CASSLAGQGSYEQYF. DNA for the CDR3: TGCGCCAGCAGCTTGGCGGGACAGGGCTCCTACGAGCAGTACTTC.

The sample holds one count of this clone. The V and J genes are TRBV6-5 and TRBJ2-7; 7 nucleotides align to TRBD2. Germline V gives CDR1 MNHEY, CDR2 SVGAGI. The CDR3 has 16 amino acids. V was clipped by 2 bases and J by 2 bases; unmatched bases: 9. CDR3 amino acids: CASSYSGNFYTYEQYF. The DNA for the CDR3 is TGTGCCAGCAGTTACAGCGGGAACTTCTATACCTACGAGCAGTACTTC.

J is TRBJ2-1 and V is TRBV7-9; 7 positions agree with TRBD2. CDR3 length: 17 amino acids. The V gene end was trimmed by 5 bases and the J gene end by 8 bases; junction bases not matched to a gene: 18. Per the germline V gene, CDR1 is SEHNR and CDR2 is FQNEAQ (reference sequence). The CDR3 loop reads CASSLYPGGGRGDEQFF. CDR3 coding DNA: TGTGCCAGCAGCCTCTATCCGGGTGGCGGGAGAGGGGATGAGCAGTTCTTC.

This sequence joins TRBV27 and TRBJ2-5, with D possibly matching TRBD1 (6 bases). The CDR3 sequence is 13 residues long. With 3 bases removed from V and 11 bases from J, the gap between germline ends came to 16 bases. Germline V lookup: CDR1 MNHEY, CDR2 SMNVEV (reference sequence). The CDR3 DNA sequence: TGTGCCAGCAGTTTGCAACGGATTGGACAGCAGTACTTC. Protein: CASSLQRIGQQYF.

The chain joins TRBV5-1 to TRBJ1-4; 7 bases align to TRBD1. The CDR3 has 15 amino acids. Germline V gene lookup returns CDR1 SGHRS and CDR2 YFSETQ. With V trimmed by 0 bases and J by 5 bases, 4 bases remained unmatched. The CDR3 region is CASSLGTGANEKLFF. As DNA, the CDR3 is TGCGCCAGCAGCTTGGGGACAGGCGCGAATGAAAAACTGTTTTTT.